This TCR beta chain originates from a study of T cell responses to AZD1222 COVID-19 vaccine. Findings and caveats of the study: The donors showed a predominance of white British ancestry and of females, with possible underestimation of clonal diversity. No repertoire was sampled before or during the peak T cell response, only after it.

The CDR3 is 14 amino acids. V lost 10 bases, J lost 0 bases, and 13 bases lay in between. CDR1 is LNHDA, CDR2 SQIVND, per germline (reference sequence). Worth noting for this clone: What it binds is not known.

Profiling relied on immunoSEQ multiplex PCR, and the TCRdb table lists in-frame clones only, not all of them. There are 130,000 to 150,000 clones in the sample; around nine tenths occur only once, and 2.5% to 3% lies in the top ten. The receptor was isolated from an adult in good health. The chain combines TRBV19 with TRBJ1-3, with a tentative D call TRBD1 (6 bases). Sequencing used peripheral blood, obtained on day 0 of MenACWY control vaccination. CDR3 in amino acids: CATNREDSGNTIYF. The CDR3 region has the DNA TGTGCCACCAACAGGGAAGACTCTGGAAACACCATATATTTT.